A selection of T cell receptor beta chains follows, all from one sample in a study of memory CD4+ T cells and cytomegalovirus serostatus. Profiling relied on immunoSEQ multiplex PCR, and the TCRdb table lists in-frame clones only, not all of them. Of about 52,000 clones listed, around 80% are singletons. Material for sequencing was memory CD4+ T cells from blood. These receptors were taken from an adult in good health and CMV-seronegative. Each CDR3 is given with its conserved first and last residue. The D gene is left open where the match is weak. Size is stated for part of the rows, as once, few or many counts, or as a class when the clone is expanded.

j_gene,len,v_gene,abundance,d_gene,CDR3nt,CDR3aa
TRBJ1-5,12,TRBV25-1,-,-,TGTGCCAGCTCCTACTCTGATCAGCCCCAGCATTTT,CASSYSDQPQHF
TRBJ2-7,12,TRBV10-3,-,-,TGTGCCTCGGGCCTCGACAACTACGAGCAGTACTTC,CASGLDNYEQYF
TRBJ2-3,20,TRBV7-3,-,TRBD2,TGTGCCAGCAGCGAGAGACCACCGATAGCGGGGGGAGGTAGCACAGATACGCAGTATTTT,CASSERPPIAGGGSTDTQYF
TRBJ1-6,13,TRBV19,-,-,TGTGCCAGTAGTTTATCAGTGGAATCACCCCTCCACTTT,CASSLSVESPLHF
TRBJ1-2,22,TRBV28,once,TRBD1,TGTGCCAGCAGTTCCGTCACTTTCACGTTCCGGGACAGGGGGCGGTGGGACTATGGCTACACCTTC,CASSSVTFTFRDRGRWDYGYTF
TRBJ1-1,14,TRBV6-1,few,TRBD1,TGTGCCAGCAGGGGGGACAGCGGGAACACTGAAGCTTTCTTT,CASRGDSGNTEAFF
TRBJ2-2,16,TRBV5-1,-,-,TGCGCCAGCAGCTTCTCAGGCCGAACCATCACCGGGGAGCTGTTTTTT,CASSFSGRTITGELFF
TRBJ1-5,14,TRBV7-8,-,-,TGTGCCAGCAGCTGGAGGAGTAGCAATCAGCCCCAGCATTTT,CASSWRSSNQPQHF
TRBJ2-1,13,TRBV5-1,-,-,TGCGCCAGCAGCTTGGCCGCGCTCGGTGAGCAGTTCTTC,CASSLAALGEQFF
TRBJ1-4,15,TRBV5-1,-,-,TGCGCCAGCAGCCTGAGGGTGGGGGCTAATGAAAAACTGTTTTTT,CASSLRVGANEKLFF
TRBJ2-7,13,TRBV29-1,-,TRBD1,TGCAGCGTTCGCGGACAGGGGGCCGGCGAGCAGTACTTC,CSVRGQGAGEQYF
TRBJ1-2,15,TRBV18,-,TRBD1,TGTGCCAGCTCACCTCGCTACGGACAGGCAGAAGGCTACACCTTC,CASSPRYGQAEGYTF
TRBJ1-2,14,TRBV6-5,-,TRBD1,TGTGCCAGCAGTTCCGGACAGGCCTCCTATGGCTACACCTTC,CASSSGQASYGYTF
TRBJ2-7,14,TRBV5-1,-,TRBD1,TGCGCCAGCAGCTTGGGACAGGGAGTCAGCGAGCAGTACTTC,CASSLGQGVSEQYF
TRBJ2-5,15,TRBV5-6,-,-,TGTGCCAGCAGCTTTGGTAGGGCAGCTCAAGAGACCCAGTACTTC,CASSFGRAAQETQYF
TRBJ1-2,14,TRBV6-6,-,-,TGTGCCAGCAGCCCTTTGGGGGGGGGCTATGGCTACACCTTC,CASSPLGGGYGYTF
TRBJ2-3,14,TRBV5-6,-,TRBD1,TGTGCCAGCAGACCGACAGGGGTGACAGATACGCAGTATTTT,CASRPTGVTDTQYF
TRBJ2-4,13,TRBV2,-,-,TGTGCCAGCAGTGAGGATGTCGGCAACATTCAGTACTTC,CASSEDVGNIQYF
TRBJ1-5,15,TRBV19,-,-,TGTGCCAGTAGTACCCGGGACGGCAACAATCAGCCCCAGCATTTT,CASSTRDGNNQPQHF
TRBJ1-5,14,TRBV10-3,-,TRBD1,TGTGCCATCGGAAGGGACAGGGAGGGTCAGCCCCAGCATTTT,CAIGRDREGQPQHF
TRBJ1-1,15,TRBV27,-,-,TGTGCCAGCAGTTTCGGGGCAGGGACGGTGCCTGAAGCTTTCTTT,CASSFGAGTVPEAFF
TRBJ2-7,12,TRBV5-6,once,-,TGTGCCAGCAGCTTGTTTACGTACGAGCAGTACTTC,CASSLFTYEQYF
TRBJ1-4,13,TRBV18,-,-,TGTGCCAGCTCACTAAACGCGGGTGAAAAACTGTTTTTT,CASSLNAGEKLFF
TRBJ2-2,15,TRBV7-7,-,TRBD1,TGTGCCAGCAGCCAGGGGACAGGGATCGCCGGTGAGCTGTTTTTT,CASSQGTGIAGELFF
TRBJ1-2,14,TRBV6-1,-,TRBD1,TGTGCCAGCAGTGAAGGGACAGGCCTCTATGGCTACACCTTC,CASSEGTGLYGYTF
TRBJ2-7,17,TRBV5-1,once,-,TGCGCCAGCAGCTTGGGGGACGGGGCTGGGGGTACCCACGAGCAGTACTTC,CASSLGDGAGGTHEQYF
TRBJ1-2,13,TRBV30,-,-,TGTGCCTGGGATATCCAGGTTAACTATGGCTACACCTTC,CAWDIQVNYGYTF
TRBJ1-5,16,TRBV2,-,TRBD1,TGTGCCAGCAGTGAAACACAGGGGGCCAATTTTCAGCCCCAGCATTTT,CASSETQGANFQPQHF
TRBJ1-1,18,TRBV5-6,-,TRBD1,TGTGCCAGCAGCGCCGGGACAGGGGTTATGGGGCTAAAGACTGAAGCTTTCTTT,CASSAGTGVMGLKTEAFF
TRBJ1-5,15,TRBV2,-,-,TGTGCCAGCTACAGGGACTCAATTAGCAATCAGCCCCAGCATTTT,CASYRDSISNQPQHF